The next 12 T cell receptor beta chains were all read from a single sample in a study of CD8 T cells in ankylosing spondylitis. Via MiXCR, TCRdb re-called the 5' RACE reads, giving one row per CDR3 protein. The data contain roughly 60,000 distinct CDR3 sequences, over 5% of them singletons. The specimen sequenced was synovial fluid, either unsorted or a sorted T cell fraction (not recorded which). The receptors were sampled from a male donor with ankylosing spondylitis.

This clonotype was observed at least ten times. The gene calls are TRBV12-3 or TRBV12-4 and TRBJ1-1; the D is unclear. The length of the CDR3 is 14 residues. V dropped 3 bases and J dropped 3 bases, with 11 bases sitting between them. CDR3 nucleotide sequence: TGTGCCAGCAGTTTTGGGGAGAGGGACACTGAAGCTTTCTTT. Residues: CASSFGERDTEAFF.

This clonotype was counted at least ten times. This rearrangement joins TRBV5-1 to TRBJ2-7; D may be TRBD1 (6 bases). V lost 2 bases, J lost 6 bases, and 12 bases lay in between. CDR1 is SGHRS, CDR2 YFSETQ, per germline. This CDR3 has 13 residues. For the CDR3, the DNA is TGCGCCAGCAGCTTTGGTGGGGGCTCCGAGCAGTACTTC. It is translated as CASSFGGGSEQYF.

The chain couples TRBV28 to TRBJ2-5; D remains unclear. Per germline, CDR1 MDHEN and CDR2 SYDVKM. The CDR3 extends over 17 amino acids. V shed 5 bases and J shed 0 bases, with 19 bases lying between them. The CDR3 here is CASSPSYERPNQETQYF. The CDR3 nucleotides read TGTGCCAGCAGTCCTTCCTACGAACGGCCGAACCAAGAGACCCAGTACTTC.

This clonotype came up many times. CDR3 nucleotides: TGTGCCAGCAGTTTCCAAGAGACCCAGTACTTC. Protein sequence: CASSFQETQYF. The chain recombines TRBV12-3 or TRBV12-4 with TRBJ2-5; D gene uncertain. The CDR3 extends over 11 amino acids. Trimming stripped 3 bases from V and 1 base from J, with 0 bases between.

The chain is built from TRBV11-3 and TRBJ2-1; possibly TRBD1 or TRBD2 for D (5 bases each). The V gene's germline CDR1 is SGHNT and CDR2 YENEEA. There are 15 residues in the CDR3. Trimming removed 1 base from V and 9 bases from J, with 16 bases in between. DNA for the CDR3: TGTGCCAGCAGCTTAGGTGGGACCCGCGGGCGTGAGCAGTTCTTC. It yields the protein CASSLGGTRGREQFF.

This clonotype occurred many times. The chain couples TRBV20-1 to TRBJ1-4, with 9 bases that match TRBD1. The V and J ends lost 6 bases and 6 bases, in that order; junction bases with no gene match: 5. Germline lookup yields CDR1 DFQATT and CDR2 SNEGSKA (reference sequence). The CDR3 sequence is 13 residues long. Written as DNA, the CDR3 is TGCAGTGCAGACAGGGGGGGAGATGAAAAACTGTTTTTT. This sequence encodes CSADRGGDEKLFF.

There are many counts of this clonotype. The chain links TRBV20-1 to TRBJ2-3; no definite D call. The CDR3 is made up of 13 amino acids. Trimming shortened V by 6 bases and J by 1 base, and 11 bases separated the two germline ends. CDR1 and CDR2 from the germline V gene are DFQATT and SNEGSKA (reference sequence). CDR3 region: CSANYLRTDTQYF. In DNA, the CDR3 is TGCAGTGCAAACTACCTGCGCACAGATACGCAGTATTTT.

The chain couples TRBV12-3 or TRBV12-4 to TRBJ2-3; no clear D. The CDR3 sequence is 14 residues long. Trimming removed 7 bases at V and 0 bases at J, with 11 bases between. CDR3 region: CASTEMASTDTQYF. In DNA form, the CDR3 reads TGTGCCAGCACCGAGATGGCCAGCACAGATACGCAGTATTTT.

At least ten counts were recorded for this clonotype. The chain recombines TRBV11-2 with TRBJ2-3; D is uncertain. Per germline, CDR1 SGHAT and CDR2 FQNNGV. The CDR3 is 12 amino acids. Between the trimmed V and J ends, which lost 5 bases and 4 bases, there was a span of 7 bases. In nucleotides, the CDR3 is TGTGCCAGCAGCACCCTCCCAGATACGCAGTATTTT. Protein sequence: CASSTLPDTQYF.

Only a few counts were recorded for this clonotype. The chain links TRBV18 to TRBJ1-3; no definite D call. The length of the CDR3 is 15 residues. V lost 3 bases and J lost 3, with 12 bases in between. The germline V gene has CDR1 KGHSH and CDR2 LQKENI. CDR3 DNA sequence: TGTGCCAGCTCACCCGACCTAAGGATTGGAAACACCATATATTTT. Translation gives CASSPDLRIGNTIYF.

This clonotype occurred many times. CDR3 region: CASSNGDYHNEQFF. CDR3 DNA: TGTGCCAGCAGCAACGGGGACTACCACAATGAGCAGTTCTTC. The chain carries TRBV28 and TRBJ2-1; 7 nucleotides align to TRBD2. CDR3 size: 14 residues. CDR1 MDHEN and CDR2 SYDVKM come from the germline V gene. J lost 5 bases, V lost 6 bases, and 7 bases had no gene match.

This clonotype was recorded a few times. This chain joins TRBV4-3 and TRBJ2-6; D is undetermined. This CDR3 spans 17 amino acids. Germline CDR1 is LGHNA and CDR2 is YSLEER. With 1 base removed from V and 6 bases from J, the gap between germline ends came to 16 bases. CDR3 amino acids: CASSQAGFLSEANVLTF. CDR3 DNA sequence: TGCGCCAGCAGCCAAGCAGGATTCCTCTCAGAGGCCAACGTCCTGACTTTC.